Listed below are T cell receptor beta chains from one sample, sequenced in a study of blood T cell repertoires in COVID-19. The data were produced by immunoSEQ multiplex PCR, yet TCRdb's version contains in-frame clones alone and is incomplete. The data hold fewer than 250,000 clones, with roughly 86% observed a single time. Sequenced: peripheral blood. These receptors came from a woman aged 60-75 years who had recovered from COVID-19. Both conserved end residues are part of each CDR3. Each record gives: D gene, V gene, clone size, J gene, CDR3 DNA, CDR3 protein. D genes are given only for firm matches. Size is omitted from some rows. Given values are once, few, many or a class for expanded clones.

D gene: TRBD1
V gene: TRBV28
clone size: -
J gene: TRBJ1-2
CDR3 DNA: TGTGCCAGCAGCTTGGACAGGTCCAATGGCTACACCTTC
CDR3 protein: CASSLDRSNGYTF

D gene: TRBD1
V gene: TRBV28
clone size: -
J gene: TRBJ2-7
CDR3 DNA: TGTGCCACCAGTTCAGGGGGGACAGGGATCTACGAGCAGTACTTC
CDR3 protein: CATSSGGTGIYEQYF

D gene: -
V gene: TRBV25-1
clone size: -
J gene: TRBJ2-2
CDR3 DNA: TGTGCCAGCAAACAGCTCACCGGGGAGCTGTTTTTT
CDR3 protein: CASKQLTGELFF

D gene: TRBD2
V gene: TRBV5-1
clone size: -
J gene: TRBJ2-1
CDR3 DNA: TGCGCCAGCAGGACTAGCGGGTCCTACAATGAGCAGTTCTTC
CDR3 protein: CASRTSGSYNEQFF

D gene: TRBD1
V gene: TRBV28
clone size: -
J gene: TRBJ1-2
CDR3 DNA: TGTGCCAGCAGCTCAGGGGGCTTCGGCTATGGCTACACCTTC
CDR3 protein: CASSSGGFGYGYTF

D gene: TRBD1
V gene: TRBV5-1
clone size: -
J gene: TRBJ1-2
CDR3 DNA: TGCGCCAGCAGCCAGCAAGGGACAGGAGATGGCTACACCTTC
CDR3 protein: CASSQQGTGDGYTF

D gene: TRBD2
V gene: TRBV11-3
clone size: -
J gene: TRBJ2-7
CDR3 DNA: TGTGCCAGCAGGCAGCGGGGGGACTACGAGCAGTACTTC
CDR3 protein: CASRQRGDYEQYF

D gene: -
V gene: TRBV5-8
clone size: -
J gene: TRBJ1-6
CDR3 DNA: TGTGCCAGCAGCTTGCCCCCCAGCTCCTATAATTCACCCCTCCACTTT
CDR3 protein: CASSLPPSSYNSPLHF

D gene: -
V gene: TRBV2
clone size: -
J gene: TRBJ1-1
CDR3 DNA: TGTGCCAGCATAGTAGAGACTGAAGCTTTCTTT
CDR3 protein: CASIVETEAFF

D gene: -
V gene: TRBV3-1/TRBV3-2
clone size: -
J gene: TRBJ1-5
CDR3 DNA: TGTGCCAGCAGCCAACTAGGAGGGGCTCAGCCCCAGCATTTT
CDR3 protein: CASSQLGGAQPQHF

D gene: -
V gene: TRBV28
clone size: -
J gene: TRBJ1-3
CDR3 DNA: TGTGCCAGCAGTTTCAGGGACTCTGGAAACACCATATATTTT
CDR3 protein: CASSFRDSGNTIYF

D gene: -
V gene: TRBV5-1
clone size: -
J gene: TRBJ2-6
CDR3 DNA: TGCGCCAGCAGCTTGGCCACAGTCGGGGCCAACGTCCTGACTTTC
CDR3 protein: CASSLATVGANVLTF

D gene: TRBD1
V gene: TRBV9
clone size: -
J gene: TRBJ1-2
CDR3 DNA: TGTGCCAGCAGCGCCCCTTCGACAGGGGGCTATGGCTACACCTTC
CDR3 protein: CASSAPSTGGYGYTF

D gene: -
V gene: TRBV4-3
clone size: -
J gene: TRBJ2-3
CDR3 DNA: TGCGCCAGCAGCCAAGATATAGGCACAGATACGCAGTATTTT
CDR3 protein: CASSQDIGTDTQYF

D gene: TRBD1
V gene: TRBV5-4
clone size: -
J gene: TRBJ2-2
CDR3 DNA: TGTGCCACAGGACAGGTGGGGGACACCGGGGAGCTGTTTTTT
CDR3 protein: CATGQVGDTGELFF

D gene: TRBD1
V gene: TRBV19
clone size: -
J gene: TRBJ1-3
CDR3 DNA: TGTGCCAGTAGTACCATGGGACAGATTTCTGGAAACACCATATATTTT
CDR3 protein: CASSTMGQISGNTIYF

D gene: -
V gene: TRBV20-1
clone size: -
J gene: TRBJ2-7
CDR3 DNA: TGCAGTGCTAGTTCAGTCCTTTCCCCTCTTGACGAGCAGTACTTC
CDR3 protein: CSASSVLSPLDEQYF

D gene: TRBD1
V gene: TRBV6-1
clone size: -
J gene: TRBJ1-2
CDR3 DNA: TGTGCCAGCAGTGAAGCGCGGGACAGGGTCCATGGCTACACCTTC
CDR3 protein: CASSEARDRVHGYTF

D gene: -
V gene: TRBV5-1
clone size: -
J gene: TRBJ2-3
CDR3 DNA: TGCGCCAGTCGCCCCCGAGGCATGGAAACAGATACGCAGTATTTT
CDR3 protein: CASRPRGMETDTQYF

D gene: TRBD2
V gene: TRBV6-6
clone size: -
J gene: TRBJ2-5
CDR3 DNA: TGTGCCAGCTCCACGGCTAGCGGGGACCGGAAGACCCAGTACTTC
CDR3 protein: CASSTASGDRKTQYF

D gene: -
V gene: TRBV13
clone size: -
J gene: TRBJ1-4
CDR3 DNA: TGTGCCAGCAGCTTACGGGGGAACGGGGATGAAAAACTGTTTTTT
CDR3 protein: CASSLRGNGDEKLFF

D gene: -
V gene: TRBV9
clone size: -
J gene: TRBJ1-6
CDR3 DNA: TGTGCCAGCAGCGCATCGACTGGGAGGAATTCACCCCTCCACTTT
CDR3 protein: CASSASTGRNSPLHF

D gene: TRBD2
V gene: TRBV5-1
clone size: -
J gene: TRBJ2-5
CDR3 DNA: TGCGCCAGCAGCTTACTAGCGGCTGATCAAGAGACCCAGTACTTC
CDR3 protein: CASSLLAADQETQYF

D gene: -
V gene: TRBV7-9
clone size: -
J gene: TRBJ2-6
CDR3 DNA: TGTGCCAGCATGGACAGAAACTCTGGGGCCAACGTCCTGACTTTC
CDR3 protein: CASMDRNSGANVLTF

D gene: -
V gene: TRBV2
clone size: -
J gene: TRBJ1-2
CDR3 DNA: TGTGCCAGCAGGGAGCACCCAGAAGGCTACACCTTC
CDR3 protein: CASREHPEGYTF

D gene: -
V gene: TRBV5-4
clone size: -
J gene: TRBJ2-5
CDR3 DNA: TGTGCCAGCAGCTTGGCGGGTGCCGGAGGGGAGACCCAGTACTTC
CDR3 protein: CASSLAGAGGETQYF

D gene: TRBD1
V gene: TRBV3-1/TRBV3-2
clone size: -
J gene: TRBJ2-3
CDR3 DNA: TGTGCCAGCAGCCAAGGGAATCGGGGACAGGGGAGCACAGATACGCAGTATTTT
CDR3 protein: CASSQGNRGQGSTDTQYF

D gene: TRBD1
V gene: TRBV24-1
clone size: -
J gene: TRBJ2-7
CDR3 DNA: TGTGCCACCAGTGATCCACGACAGGGTGGCGACGAGCAGTACTTC
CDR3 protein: CATSDPRQGGDEQYF

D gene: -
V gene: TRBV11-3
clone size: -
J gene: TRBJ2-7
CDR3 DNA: TGTGCCAGCAGCCCGAGGGCCGGGGACGAGCAGTACTTC
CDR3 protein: CASSPRAGDEQYF

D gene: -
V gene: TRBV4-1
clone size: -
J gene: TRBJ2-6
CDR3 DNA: TGCGCCAGCAGCCAGAGGGAGGGACAGGTTTCTGGGGCCAACGTCCTGACTTTC
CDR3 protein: CASSQREGQVSGANVLTF

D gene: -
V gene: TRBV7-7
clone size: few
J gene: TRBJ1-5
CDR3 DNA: TGTGCTAGTAGAGTGGCAGGGTCTCAGCCCCAGCATTTT
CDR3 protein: CASRVAGSQPQHF

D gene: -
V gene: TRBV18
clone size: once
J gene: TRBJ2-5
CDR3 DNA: TGTGCCAGCTCACCACCGCACTTCGCGCAAGAGACCCAGTACTTC
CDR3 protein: CASSPPHFAQETQYF

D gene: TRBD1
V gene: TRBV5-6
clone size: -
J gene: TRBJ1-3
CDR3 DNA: TGTGCCAGCAGCTTCGGGACAGGGGGCTTGAACACCATATATTTT
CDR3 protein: CASSFGTGGLNTIYF

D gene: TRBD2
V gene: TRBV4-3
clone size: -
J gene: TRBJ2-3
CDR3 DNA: TGCGCCAGCAGCCCCATACTAGCGGGGGGGCCAGCAGATACGCAGTATTTT
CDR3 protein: CASSPILAGGPADTQYF

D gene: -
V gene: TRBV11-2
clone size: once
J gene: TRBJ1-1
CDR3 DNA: TGTGCCAGCAGGTGGGACGCGGGAACTGAAGCTTTCTTT
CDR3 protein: CASRWDAGTEAFF

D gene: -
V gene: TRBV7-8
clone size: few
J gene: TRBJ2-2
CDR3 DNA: TGTGCCAGCAGCTTAGCTCGGGGGACCGGGGAGCTGTTTTTT
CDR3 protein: CASSLARGTGELFF

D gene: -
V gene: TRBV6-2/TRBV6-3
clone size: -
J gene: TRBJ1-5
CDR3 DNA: TGTGCCAGCAGTTCGTTGGTGGGCTTTAGCAATCAGCCCCAGCATTTT
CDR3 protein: CASSSLVGFSNQPQHF

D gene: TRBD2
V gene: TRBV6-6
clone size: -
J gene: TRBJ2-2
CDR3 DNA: TGTGCCAGCAGGCGAGTAGCGGGGGCCGCGAACACCGGGGAGCTGTTTTTT
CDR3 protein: CASRRVAGAANTGELFF

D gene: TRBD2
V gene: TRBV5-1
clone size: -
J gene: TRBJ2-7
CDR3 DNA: TGCGCCAGCAGCTTGAAACCTACAAGCGGGGGGGCCACCTATTATTACGAGCAGTACTTC
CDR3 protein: CASSLKPTSGGATYYYEQYF

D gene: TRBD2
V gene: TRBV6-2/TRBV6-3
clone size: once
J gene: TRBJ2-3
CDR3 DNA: TGTGCCAGCAGTTACGCAACTAGCGGCGTGGGCACAGATACGCAGTATTTT
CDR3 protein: CASSYATSGVGTDTQYF

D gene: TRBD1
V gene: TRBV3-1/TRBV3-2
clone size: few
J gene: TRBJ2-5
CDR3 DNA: TGTGCCAGCAGCCAGGAACAGGGGGCAGGAGAGACCCAGTACTTC
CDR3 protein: CASSQEQGAGETQYF

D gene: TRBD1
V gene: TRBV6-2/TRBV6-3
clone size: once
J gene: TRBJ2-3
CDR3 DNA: TGTGCCAGCAGCCCACAGGGGGCGTCTTATACAGATACGCAGTATTTT
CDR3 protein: CASSPQGASYTDTQYF

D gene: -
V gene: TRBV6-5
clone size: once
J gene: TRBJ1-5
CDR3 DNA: TGTGCCAGCAGGATCGGTCAGCCCCAGCATTTT
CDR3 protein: CASRIGQPQHF

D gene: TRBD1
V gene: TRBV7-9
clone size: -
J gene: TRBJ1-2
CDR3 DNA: TGTGCCAGCAGCCCCCGGACAGGGCTACGAGGCTACACCTTC
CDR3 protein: CASSPRTGLRGYTF

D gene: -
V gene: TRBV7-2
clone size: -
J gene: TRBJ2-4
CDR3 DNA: TGTGCCAGCCTCCCGAGAACCAAAAACATTCAGTACTTC
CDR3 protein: CASLPRTKNIQYF

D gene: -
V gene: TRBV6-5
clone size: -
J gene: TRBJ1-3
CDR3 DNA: TGTGCCAGCAGCGGGTCGGAGGGTTCGGCCATATATTTT
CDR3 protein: CASSGSEGSAIYF

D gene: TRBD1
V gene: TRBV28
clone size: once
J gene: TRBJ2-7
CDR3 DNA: TGTGCCAGCAGTCCGGACAGGGGCTACGAGCAGTACTTC
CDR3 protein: CASSPDRGYEQYF

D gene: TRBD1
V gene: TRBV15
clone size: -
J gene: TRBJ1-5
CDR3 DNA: TGTGCCACCAGCAGAGACAGGGGGCAACAGCCCCAGCATTTT
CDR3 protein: CATSRDRGQQPQHF

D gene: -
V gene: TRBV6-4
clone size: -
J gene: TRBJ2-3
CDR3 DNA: TGTGCCAGCAGTGACACTTACCGAGATACGCAGTATTTT
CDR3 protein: CASSDTYRDTQYF

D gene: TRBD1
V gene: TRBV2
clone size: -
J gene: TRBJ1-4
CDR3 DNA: TGTGCCAGCAGCGGACAGGGAAATGAAAAACTGTTTTTT
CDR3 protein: CASSGQGNEKLFF

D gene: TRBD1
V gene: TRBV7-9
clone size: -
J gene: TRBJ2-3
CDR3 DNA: TGTGCCAGCAGCCAAGCGCCCGGGACAGGGGAAACAGATACGCAGTATTTT
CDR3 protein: CASSQAPGTGETDTQYF

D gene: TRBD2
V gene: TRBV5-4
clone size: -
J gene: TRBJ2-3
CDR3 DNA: TGTGCCAGCACCCTCGGGGGGGCCCGCACAGATACGCAGTATTTT
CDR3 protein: CASTLGGARTDTQYF

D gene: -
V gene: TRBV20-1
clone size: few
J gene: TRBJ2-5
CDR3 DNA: TGCAGTGCCCCGCAAGAGACCCAGTACTTC
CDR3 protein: CSAPQETQYF

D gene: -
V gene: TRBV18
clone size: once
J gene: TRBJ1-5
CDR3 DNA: TGTGCCAGCTCACCAAATCCCAGGGATCAGCCCCAGCATTTT
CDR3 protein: CASSPNPRDQPQHF

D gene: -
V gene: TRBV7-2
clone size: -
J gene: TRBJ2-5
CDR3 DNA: TGTGCCAGCTCCCCAGGGGTGGCCCAAGAGACCCAGTACTTC
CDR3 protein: CASSPGVAQETQYF

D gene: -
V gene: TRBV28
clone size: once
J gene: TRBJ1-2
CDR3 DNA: TGTGCCAGCAGCCAGACTACAGGGTTTACTAACTATGGCTACACCTTC
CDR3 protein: CASSQTTGFTNYGYTF

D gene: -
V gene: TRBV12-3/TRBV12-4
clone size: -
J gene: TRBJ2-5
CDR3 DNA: TGTGCCAGCAGTCCGGGGAGTTATGGGACCCAGTACTTC
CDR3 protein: CASSPGSYGTQYF

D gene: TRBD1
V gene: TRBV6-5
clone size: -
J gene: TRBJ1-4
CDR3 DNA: TGTGCCAGCAGTTACTCGGTAACAGGGGGCAATGAAAAACTGTTTTTT
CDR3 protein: CASSYSVTGGNEKLFF

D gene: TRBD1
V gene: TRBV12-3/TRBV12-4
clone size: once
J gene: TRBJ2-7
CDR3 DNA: TGTGCCAGCACCGGACAGGGCAGCTACGAGCAGTACTTC
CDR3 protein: CASTGQGSYEQYF